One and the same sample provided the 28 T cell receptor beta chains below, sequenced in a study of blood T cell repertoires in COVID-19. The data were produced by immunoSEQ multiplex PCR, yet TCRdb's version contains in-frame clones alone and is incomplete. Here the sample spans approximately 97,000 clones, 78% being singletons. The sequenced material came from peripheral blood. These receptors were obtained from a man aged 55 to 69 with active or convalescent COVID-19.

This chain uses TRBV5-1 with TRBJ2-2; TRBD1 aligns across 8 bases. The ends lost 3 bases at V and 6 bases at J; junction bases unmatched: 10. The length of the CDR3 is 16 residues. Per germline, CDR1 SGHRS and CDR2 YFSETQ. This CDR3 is CASSWIGQGGAGELFF. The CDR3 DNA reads TGCGCCAGCAGCTGGATAGGACAGGGTGGGGCCGGGGAGCTGTTTTTT.

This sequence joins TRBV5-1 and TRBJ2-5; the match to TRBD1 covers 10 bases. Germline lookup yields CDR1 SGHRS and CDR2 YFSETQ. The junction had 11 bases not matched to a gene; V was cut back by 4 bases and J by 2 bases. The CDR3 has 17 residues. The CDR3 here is CASSAGQGQSYQETQYF. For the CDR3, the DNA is TGCGCCAGCAGCGCGGGACAGGGGCAATCCTATCAAGAGACCCAGTACTTC.

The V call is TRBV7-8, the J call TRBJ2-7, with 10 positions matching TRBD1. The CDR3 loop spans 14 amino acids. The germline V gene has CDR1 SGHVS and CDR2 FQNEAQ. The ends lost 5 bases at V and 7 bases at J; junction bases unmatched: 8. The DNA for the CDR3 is TGTGCCAGCAGCCTTTCGGACAGGGGGAGGGAGCAGTACTTC. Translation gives CASSLSDRGREQYF.

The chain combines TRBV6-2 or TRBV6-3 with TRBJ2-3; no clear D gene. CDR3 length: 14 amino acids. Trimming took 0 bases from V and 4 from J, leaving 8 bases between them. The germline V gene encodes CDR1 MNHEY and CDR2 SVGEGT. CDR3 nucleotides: TGTGCCAGCAGTTACTCGAGTTCCGCAGATACGCAGTATTTT. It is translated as CASSYSSSADTQYF.

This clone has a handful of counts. CDR3 sequence (DNA): TGTGCCAGCAGTACTGGCGAGGGCTATGAAGCTTTCTTT. It yields the protein CASSTGEGYEAFF. This chain connects TRBV6-2 or TRBV6-3 to TRBJ1-1; unclear D gene. Germline V CDR1 and CDR2: MNHEY, SVGEGT. Trimming removed 5 bases at V and 7 bases at J, with 14 bases between. The CDR3 runs to 13 residues.

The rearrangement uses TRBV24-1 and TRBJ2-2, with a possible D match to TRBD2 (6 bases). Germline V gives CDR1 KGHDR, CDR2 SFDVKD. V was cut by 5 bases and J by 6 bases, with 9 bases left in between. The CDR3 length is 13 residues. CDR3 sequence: CATSGPGAGELFF. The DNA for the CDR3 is TGTGCCACCAGTGGTCCGGGGGCCGGGGAGCTGTTTTTT.

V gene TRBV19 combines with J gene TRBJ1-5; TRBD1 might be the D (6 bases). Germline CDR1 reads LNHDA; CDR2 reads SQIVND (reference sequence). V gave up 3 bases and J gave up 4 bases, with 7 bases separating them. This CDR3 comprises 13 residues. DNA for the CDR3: TGTGCCAGTAGTATGACAGGTAATCAGCCCCAGCATTTT. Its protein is CASSMTGNQPQHF. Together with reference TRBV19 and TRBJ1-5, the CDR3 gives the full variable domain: DGGITQSPKYLFRKEGQNVTLSCEQNLNHDAMYWYRQDPGQGLRLIYYSQIVNDFQKGDIAEGYSVSREKKESFPLTVTSAQKNPTAFYLCASSMTGNQPQHFGDGTRLSIL.

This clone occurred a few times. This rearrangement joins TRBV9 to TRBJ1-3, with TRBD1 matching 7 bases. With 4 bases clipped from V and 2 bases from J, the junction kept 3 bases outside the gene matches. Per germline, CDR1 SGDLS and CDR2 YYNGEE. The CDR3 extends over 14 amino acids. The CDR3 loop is CASSITGAGNTIYF. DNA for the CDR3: TGTGCCAGCAGCATTACAGGGGCTGGAAACACCATATATTTT.

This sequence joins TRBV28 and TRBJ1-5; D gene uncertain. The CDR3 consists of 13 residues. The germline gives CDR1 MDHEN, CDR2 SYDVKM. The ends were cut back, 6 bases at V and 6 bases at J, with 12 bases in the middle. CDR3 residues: CASSYSSVQPQHF. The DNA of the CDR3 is TGTGCCAGCAGCTACAGTTCCGTTCAGCCCCAGCATTTT.

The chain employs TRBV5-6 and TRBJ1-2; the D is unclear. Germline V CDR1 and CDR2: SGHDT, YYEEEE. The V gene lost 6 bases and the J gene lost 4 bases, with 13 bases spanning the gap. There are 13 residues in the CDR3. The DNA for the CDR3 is TGTGCCAGCACCACACCCGACTTCTATGGCTACACCTTC. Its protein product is CASTTPDFYGYTF.

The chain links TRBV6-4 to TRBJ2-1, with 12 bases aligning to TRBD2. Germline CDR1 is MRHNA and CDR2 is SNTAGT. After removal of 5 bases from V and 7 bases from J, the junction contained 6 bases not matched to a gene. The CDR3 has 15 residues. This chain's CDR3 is CASSLGLAGPNEQFF. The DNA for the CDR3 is TGTGCCAGCAGTCTCGGACTAGCGGGACCAAATGAGCAGTTCTTC.

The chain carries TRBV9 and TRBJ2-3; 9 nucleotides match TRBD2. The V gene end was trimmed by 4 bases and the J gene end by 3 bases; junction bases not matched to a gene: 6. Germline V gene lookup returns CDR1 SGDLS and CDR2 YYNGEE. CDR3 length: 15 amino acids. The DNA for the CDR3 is TGTGCCAGCAGCCTCCTGCGGGAGGGGACAGATACGCAGTATTTT. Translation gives CASSLLREGTDTQYF.

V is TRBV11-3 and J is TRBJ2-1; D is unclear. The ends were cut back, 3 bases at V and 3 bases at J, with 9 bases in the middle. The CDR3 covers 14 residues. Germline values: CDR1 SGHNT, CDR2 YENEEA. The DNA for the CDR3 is TGTGCCAGCAGCTTTTTAGTCGGCTACAATGAGCAGTTCTTC. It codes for CASSFLVGYNEQFF.

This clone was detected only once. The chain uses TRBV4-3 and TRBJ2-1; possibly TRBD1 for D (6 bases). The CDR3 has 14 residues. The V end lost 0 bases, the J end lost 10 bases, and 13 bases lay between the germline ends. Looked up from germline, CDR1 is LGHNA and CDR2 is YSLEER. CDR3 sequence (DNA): TGCGCCAGCAGCCAAGATAGTCGGGACACCGAGCAGTTCTTC. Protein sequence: CASSQDSRDTEQFF.

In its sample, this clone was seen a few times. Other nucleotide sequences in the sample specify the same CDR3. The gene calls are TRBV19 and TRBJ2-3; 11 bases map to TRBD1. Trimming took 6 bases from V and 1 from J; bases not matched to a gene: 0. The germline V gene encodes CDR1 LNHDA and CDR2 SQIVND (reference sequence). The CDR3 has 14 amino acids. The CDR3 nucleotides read TGTGCCAGTAGGGACAGGGGGCGCACAGATACGCAGTATTTT. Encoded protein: CASRDRGRTDTQYF.

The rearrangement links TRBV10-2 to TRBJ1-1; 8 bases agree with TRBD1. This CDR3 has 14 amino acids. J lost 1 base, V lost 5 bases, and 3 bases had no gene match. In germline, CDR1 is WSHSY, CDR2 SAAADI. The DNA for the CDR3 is TGCGCCAGCAGTCTGGACAGGGCGAACACTGAAGCTTTCTTT. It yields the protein CASSLDRANTEAFF.

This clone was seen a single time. CDR3 sequence reads: CASSYSSENQPQHF. For the CDR3, the DNA is TGTGCCAGCAGTTACTCATCAGAAAATCAGCCCCAGCATTTT. The chain couples TRBV6-6 to TRBJ1-5; D not resolved. Germline V gene data show CDR1 as MNHNY and CDR2 as SVGAGI (reference sequence). The V end was cut by 0 bases, the J end by 4 bases, with 7 bases between. This CDR3 is 14 amino acids long.

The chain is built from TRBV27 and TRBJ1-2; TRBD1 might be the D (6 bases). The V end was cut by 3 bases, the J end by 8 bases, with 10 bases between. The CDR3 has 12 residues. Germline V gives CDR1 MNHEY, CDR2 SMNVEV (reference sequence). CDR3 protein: CASSFAGVGYTF. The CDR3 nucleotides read TGTGCCAGCAGTTTTGCAGGGGTGGGCTACACCTTC.

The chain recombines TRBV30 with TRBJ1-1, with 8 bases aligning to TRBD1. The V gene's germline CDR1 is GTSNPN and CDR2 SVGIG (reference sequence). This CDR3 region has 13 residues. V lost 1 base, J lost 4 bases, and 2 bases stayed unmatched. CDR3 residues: CAWSADRGTEAFF. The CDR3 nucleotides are TGTGCCTGGAGTGCAGACAGGGGCACTGAAGCTTTCTTT.

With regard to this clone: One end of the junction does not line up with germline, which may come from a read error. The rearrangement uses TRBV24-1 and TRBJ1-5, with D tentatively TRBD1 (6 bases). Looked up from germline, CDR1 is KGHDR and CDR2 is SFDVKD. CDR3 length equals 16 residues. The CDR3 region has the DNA TGTGTCACCAGTGATGCCGGGACACCCGCCAATCAGCCCCAGCATTTT. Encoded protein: CVTSDAGTPANQPQHF.

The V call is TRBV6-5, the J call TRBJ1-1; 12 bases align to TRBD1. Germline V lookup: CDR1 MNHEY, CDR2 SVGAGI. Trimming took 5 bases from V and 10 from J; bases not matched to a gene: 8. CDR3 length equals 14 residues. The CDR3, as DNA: TGTGCCAGCAGTCCCGGGACAGGGGGCATAGGAGCTTTCTTT. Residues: CASSPGTGGIGAFF.

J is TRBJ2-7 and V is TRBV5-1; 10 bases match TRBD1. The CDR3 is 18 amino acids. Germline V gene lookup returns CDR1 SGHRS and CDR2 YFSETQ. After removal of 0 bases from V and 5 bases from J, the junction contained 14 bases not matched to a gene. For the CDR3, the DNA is TGCGCCAGCAGCTTGGGCAGATTGACAGGGGGCGGGGTAGACGAGCAGTACTTC. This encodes CASSLGRLTGGGVDEQYF.

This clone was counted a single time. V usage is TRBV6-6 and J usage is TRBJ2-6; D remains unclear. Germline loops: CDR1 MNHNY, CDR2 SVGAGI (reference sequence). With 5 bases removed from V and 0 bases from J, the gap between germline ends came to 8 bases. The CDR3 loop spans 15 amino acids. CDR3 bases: TGTGCCAGCAGTCCCCTAAACTCTGGGGCCAACGTCCTGACTTTC. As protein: CASSPLNSGANVLTF.

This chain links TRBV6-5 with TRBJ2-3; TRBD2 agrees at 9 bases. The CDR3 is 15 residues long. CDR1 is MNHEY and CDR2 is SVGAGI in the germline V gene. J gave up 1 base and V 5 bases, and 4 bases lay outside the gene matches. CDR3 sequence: CASSNSGSRTDTQYF. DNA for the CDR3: TGTGCCAGCAGTAATAGCGGGAGCCGCACAGATACGCAGTATTTT.

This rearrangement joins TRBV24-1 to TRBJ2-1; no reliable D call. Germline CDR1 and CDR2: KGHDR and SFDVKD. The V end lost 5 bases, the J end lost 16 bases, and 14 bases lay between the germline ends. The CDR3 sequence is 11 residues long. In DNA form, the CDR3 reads TGTGCCACCAGTGGAGTAGCTGGGTCTTTCTTC. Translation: CATSGVAGSFF.

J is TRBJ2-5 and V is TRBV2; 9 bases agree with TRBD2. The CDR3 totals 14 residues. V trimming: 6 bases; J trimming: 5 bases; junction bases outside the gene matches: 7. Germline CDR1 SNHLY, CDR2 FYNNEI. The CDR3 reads CASRGGRAGETQYF. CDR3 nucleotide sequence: TGTGCCAGCAGAGGCGGGAGGGCCGGGGAGACCCAGTACTTC.

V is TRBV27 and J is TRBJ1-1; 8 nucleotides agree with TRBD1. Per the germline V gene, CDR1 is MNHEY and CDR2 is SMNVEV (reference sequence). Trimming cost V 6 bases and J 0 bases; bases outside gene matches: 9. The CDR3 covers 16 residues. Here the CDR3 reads CASSAGTGHMNTEAFF. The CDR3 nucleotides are TGTGCCAGCAGCGCCGGGACAGGTCACATGAACACTGAAGCTTTCTTT.

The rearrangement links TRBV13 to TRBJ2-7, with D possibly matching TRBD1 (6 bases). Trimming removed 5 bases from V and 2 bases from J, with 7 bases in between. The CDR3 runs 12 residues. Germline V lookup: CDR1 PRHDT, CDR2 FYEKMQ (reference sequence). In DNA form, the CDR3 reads TGTGCCAGCAGCCGACAGGCCTACGAGCAGTACTTC. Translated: CASSRQAYEQYF.